The entry below gives a single T cell receptor beta chain sequence along with its context. Antigen unknown. Time point specified: blood 4 weeks post-SBRT, at nephrectomy. The treatment was: 15 Gy SBRT to primary tumor, nephrectomy 4 weeks later. This record belongs to a study of radiation and T cells in renal cell carcinoma. Study observations and caveats: In blood, top tumor clones expanded by 2 weeks, shrinking by 4.

CDR1 is MNHEY, CDR2 SVGAGI, per germline. Trimming cost V 0 bases and J 2 bases, with 11 bases left between them. The CDR3 consists of 16 residues. Libraries were prepared by immunoSEQ multiplex PCR; TCRdb keeps only in-frame clonotypes and omits some of them. This table holds about 77,000 clones, around four fifths found once. This rearrangement joins TRBV6-5 to TRBJ1-3; tentatively, D is TRBD1 (6 bases). The source is a woman in her fifties or sixties with renal cell carcinoma. Sequenced here: blood, sampled from a patient whose treatment included radiotherapy and nephrectomy. This CDR3 is CASSYSTGHTGNTIYF. The CDR3 region has the DNA TGTGCCAGCAGTTACTCAACGGGACACACTGGAAACACCATATATTTT.